The entry below gives a single T cell receptor beta chain sequence along with its context. Antigen: not known. The blood sample was taken at first hyperthyroidism diagnosis, before any ophthalmopathy symptoms. The data derive from a study of T cells in Graves' hyperthyroidism and ophthalmopathy. Study as a whole: Pretreatment peripheral blood was obtained at initial diagnosis. General study results and limits: Most thyroid clonotypes expanded above 0.001 were also detected in blood.

TCR beta CDR3 sequences were amplified from RNA transcripts. Using the HTBI primer set, a first-round RT-PCR was run on the TCR CDR3. TCRdb re-called the multiplex PCR reads through MiXCR, storing one row per CDR3 protein. The sample comprises roughly 500,000 distinct CDR3 sequences, approximately 15% of which are singletons, and 5.8% rests with the top ten. Trimming took 1 base from V and 7 from J, leaving 18 bases between them. The V gene's germline CDR1 is SGHRS and CDR2 YFSETQ. The CDR3 loop spans 16 amino acids. V usage is TRBV5-1 and J usage is TRBJ1-5; the D gene is possibly TRBD1 (6 bases). This sequence was found in a woman in her thirties with Graves' hyperthyroidism that later progressed to Graves' ophthalmopathy. Specimen: blood. DNA for the CDR3: TGCGCCAGCAGCTTGTCCCCCAGGGGTGAGGACCAGCCCCAGCATTTT. Translation: CASSLSPRGEDQPQHF. The full variable domain, in which reference TRBV5-1 and TRBJ1-5 provide the parts outside the CDR3, is KAGVTQTPRYLIKTRGQQVTLSCSPISGHRSVSWYQQTPGQGLQFLFEYFSETQRNKGNFPGRFSGRQFSNSRSEMNVSTLELGDSALYLCASSLSPRGEDQPQHFGDGTRLSIL.